This section outlines one T cell receptor beta chain sequence together with its context. The antigen remains unidentified. Germline V CDR1 and CDR2: SGHTA, FQGNSA. This CDR3 contains 15 residues. The V gene end was trimmed by 5 bases and the J gene end by 6 bases; junction bases not matched to a gene: 9. This specimen belongs to a study of vaccination effects on CD4 cells after COVID-19. Sequencing was performed with immunoSEQ multiplex PCR; in TCRdb, only in-frame clones are kept and a portion is missing. The data show fewer than 90,000 clones, 73% seen once. Sequencing in the ViraFEST assay came after antigen-specific CD4+ T cells had been expanded with viral peptide pools, which were used to stimulate PBMC. At the end of around eleven days of culture, CD4+ T cells were isolated. The individual was infected with SARS-CoV-2 between March and December 2020, as confirmed by PCR.

The chain has TRBV7-2 and TRBJ1-4; 7 bases are a match to TRBD1. The TCR originated in a human donor who had a prior SARS-CoV-2 infection. The sequenced sample was CD4+ T cells from PBMCs cultured with HIV peptides, obtained before COVID-19 vaccination. Subset denoted: HIV-1 Nef peptide pool negative control/reference culture. The CDR3: CASSVQTGRDEKLFF. CDR3 coding DNA: TGTGCCAGCAGCGTGCAGACAGGGAGGGATGAAAAACTGTTTTTT.